This is a list of T cell receptor beta chains from one sample in a study of OX40 agonist ivuxolimab in advanced cancers. The method was immunoSEQ multiplex PCR; TCRdb's version includes in-frame clones alone and lacks a portion of them. The table includes 65,000 to 75,000 clones, approximately 81% detected once. The specimen comprised CD4+ or CD8+ T cells sorted from blood, sampled in a trial of the OX40 agonist ivuxolimab. Receptors were obtained from an adult with an advanced solid tumor such as melanoma, head and neck, liver or kidney cancer. The CDR3 runs from the conserved cysteine through the conserved F or W. Each record gives: D gene, J gene, V gene, clone size, CDR3 DNA, CDR3 protein. The D gene is left open where the match is weak. Clone size is given for some rows only: seen once, a few or many times, or a class if the clone is expanded.

d_gene: .
j_gene: TRBJ2-3
v_gene: TRBV4-1
abundance: .
CDR3nt: TGCGCCAGCAGGAAAGGGCAGGCCACAGATACGCAGTATTTT
CDR3aa: CASRKGQATDTQYF

d_gene: .
j_gene: TRBJ2-7
v_gene: TRBV7-6
abundance: .
CDR3nt: TGTGCCAGCAGCTTCCGGGAGAGCTCCTACGAGCAGTACTTC
CDR3aa: CASSFRESSYEQYF

d_gene: .
j_gene: TRBJ2-7
v_gene: TRBV27
abundance: .
CDR3nt: TGTGCCAGCAGTTTCGGCTTTGGAGGCGACGAGCAGTACTTC
CDR3aa: CASSFGFGGDEQYF

d_gene: TRBD1
j_gene: TRBJ2-7
v_gene: TRBV15
abundance: once
CDR3nt: TGTGCCACCAGCAGAGATCCATGGACAGGGGCCGAGCAGTACTTC
CDR3aa: CATSRDPWTGAEQYF

d_gene: .
j_gene: TRBJ1-2
v_gene: TRBV2
abundance: .
CDR3nt: TGTGCCAGCATAAGGGGGATCTTGGGGGGCTACACCTTC
CDR3aa: CASIRGILGGYTF

d_gene: TRBD2
j_gene: TRBJ2-7
v_gene: TRBV6-1
abundance: .
CDR3nt: TGTGCCAGCAGCGATCGACTAGCGGGAGGTTCCGAGCAGTACTTC
CDR3aa: CASSDRLAGGSEQYF

d_gene: .
j_gene: TRBJ1-1
v_gene: TRBV7-3
abundance: .
CDR3nt: TGTGCCAGCAGCTTAATGCCGGCGGGGAACACTGAAGCTTTCTTT
CDR3aa: CASSLMPAGNTEAFF

d_gene: .
j_gene: TRBJ1-2
v_gene: TRBV11-2
abundance: once
CDR3nt: TGTGCCAGCAGATCCCTCAGAGGGGCCTATGGCTACACCTTC
CDR3aa: CASRSLRGAYGYTF

d_gene: TRBD1
j_gene: TRBJ1-2
v_gene: TRBV19
abundance: .
CDR3nt: TGTGCCAGTCTCAAGGGGGACAGGGGGCTCCTTGGATATGGCTACACCTTC
CDR3aa: CASLKGDRGLLGYGYTF

d_gene: .
j_gene: TRBJ1-6
v_gene: TRBV28
abundance: once
CDR3nt: TGTGCCAGCAACCGACAGCTTAATTCACCCCTCCACTTT
CDR3aa: CASNRQLNSPLHF

d_gene: TRBD1
j_gene: TRBJ2-2
v_gene: TRBV11-3
abundance: .
CDR3nt: TGTGCCAGCAGCCCCCGGACAGGGAGAACCGGGGAGCTGTTTTTT
CDR3aa: CASSPRTGRTGELFF

d_gene: .
j_gene: TRBJ2-1
v_gene: TRBV9
abundance: .
CDR3nt: TGTGCCAGCAGCGTAGACAGTTACTACAATGAGCAGTTCTTC
CDR3aa: CASSVDSYYNEQFF

d_gene: .
j_gene: TRBJ1-1
v_gene: TRBV28
abundance: once
CDR3nt: TGTGCCAGCAACTTCCAGGGAAGAGCTTTCTTT
CDR3aa: CASNFQGRAFF

d_gene: .
j_gene: TRBJ2-5
v_gene: TRBV9
abundance: .
CDR3nt: TGTGCCAGCAGCGTAGATACAGGGCCCAAGGGGGAGACCCAGTACTTC
CDR3aa: CASSVDTGPKGETQYF

d_gene: .
j_gene: TRBJ1-3
v_gene: TRBV7-2
abundance: medium-sized
CDR3nt: TGTGCCAGCAGCTCCTGGGGCGCCGGAAACACCATATATTTT
CDR3aa: CASSSWGAGNTIYF

d_gene: TRBD1
j_gene: TRBJ2-2
v_gene: TRBV18
abundance: .
CDR3nt: TGTGCCAGCTCACCGAGACAGGGGGAATACGGGGAGCTGTTTTTT
CDR3aa: CASSPRQGEYGELFF

d_gene: .
j_gene: TRBJ1-2
v_gene: TRBV6-1
abundance: .
CDR3nt: TGTGCCAGCCGTGGGCCGGCGGATAACCGATACTCATATGGCTACACCTTC
CDR3aa: CASRGPADNRYSYGYTF

d_gene: TRBD1
j_gene: TRBJ2-7
v_gene: TRBV19
abundance: .
CDR3nt: TGTGCCAGTAGCGACAGGGTCGAGCAGTACTTC
CDR3aa: CASSDRVEQYF

d_gene: TRBD1
j_gene: TRBJ1-2
v_gene: TRBV29-1
abundance: .
CDR3nt: TGCAGCGTAAAGACAGGGGCTGGGGGCTACACCTTC
CDR3aa: CSVKTGAGGYTF

d_gene: .
j_gene: TRBJ1-1
v_gene: TRBV27
abundance: .
CDR3nt: TGTGCCAGCAGTTCCGGGAACACTGAAGCTTTCTTT
CDR3aa: CASSSGNTEAFF

d_gene: .
j_gene: TRBJ2-7
v_gene: TRBV5-5
abundance: .
CDR3nt: TGTGCCAGCAGCTTGTCGGTCTACGAGCAGTACTTC
CDR3aa: CASSLSVYEQYF

d_gene: .
j_gene: TRBJ1-5
v_gene: TRBV15
abundance: .
CDR3nt: TGTGCCACCAGCAGAGACATAGACAGATATAGCAATCAGCCCCAGCATTTT
CDR3aa: CATSRDIDRYSNQPQHF

d_gene: TRBD2
j_gene: TRBJ2-1
v_gene: TRBV7-2
abundance: .
CDR3nt: TGTGCCAGCAGCTTAGGTACTAGCGGGAGGGCCCGCCGGAATGAGCAGTTCTTC
CDR3aa: CASSLGTSGRARRNEQFF

d_gene: .
j_gene: TRBJ2-6
v_gene: TRBV7-9
abundance: .
CDR3nt: TGTGCCAGCAGCTTAGTCGCGCGGGCTGGGGCCAACGTCCTGACTTTC
CDR3aa: CASSLVARAGANVLTF

d_gene: .
j_gene: TRBJ2-7
v_gene: TRBV5-1
abundance: .
CDR3nt: TGCGCCAGCCGATACAGGGAGAGCTCCTACGAGCAGTACTTC
CDR3aa: CASRYRESSYEQYF

d_gene: TRBD2
j_gene: TRBJ2-3
v_gene: TRBV5-1
abundance: .
CDR3nt: TGCGCCAGCAGCTTCCGGACTAGCGGTTTCACAGATACGCAGTATTTT
CDR3aa: CASSFRTSGFTDTQYF

d_gene: TRBD1
j_gene: TRBJ2-1
v_gene: TRBV18
abundance: .
CDR3nt: TGTGCCAGCTCACGACAGGGGGACAATGAGCAGTTCTTC
CDR3aa: CASSRQGDNEQFF

d_gene: TRBD1
j_gene: TRBJ2-7
v_gene: TRBV4-1
abundance: once
CDR3nt: TGCGCCAGCAGCCAAGTCTCCGGACAGGGACAATACGAGCAGTACTTC
CDR3aa: CASSQVSGQGQYEQYF

d_gene: .
j_gene: TRBJ2-1
v_gene: TRBV5-4
abundance: once
CDR3nt: TGTGCCAGCAGCCAGCCGGGCCCCTACAATGAGCAGTTCTTC
CDR3aa: CASSQPGPYNEQFF

d_gene: TRBD1
j_gene: TRBJ1-2
v_gene: TRBV28
abundance: .
CDR3nt: TGTGCCAGCAGCCAAGGACAGGAGAGTAGTGGCTACACCTTC
CDR3aa: CASSQGQESSGYTF

d_gene: TRBD1
j_gene: TRBJ2-3
v_gene: TRBV10-2
abundance: .
CDR3nt: TGCGCCAGCAGTGATTGGACAGGGGGCACAGATACGCAGTATTTT
CDR3aa: CASSDWTGGTDTQYF

d_gene: TRBD2
j_gene: TRBJ2-2
v_gene: TRBV9
abundance: .
CDR3nt: TGTGCCAGCAGCGAAACGTGGGTAGCGGGGGGCAGGAACACCGGGGAGCTGTTTTTT
CDR3aa: CASSETWVAGGRNTGELFF

d_gene: TRBD1
j_gene: TRBJ1-6
v_gene: TRBV30
abundance: .
CDR3nt: TGTGCCTGGAGTGACGACAGGGGAAACTATAATTCACCCCTCCACTTT
CDR3aa: CAWSDDRGNYNSPLHF

d_gene: .
j_gene: TRBJ1-3
v_gene: TRBV18
abundance: .
CDR3nt: TGTGCCAGCTCCCCTGGACCTCCCGCTGGAAACACCATATATTTT
CDR3aa: CASSPGPPAGNTIYF

d_gene: .
j_gene: TRBJ1-1
v_gene: TRBV20-1
abundance: .
CDR3nt: TGCAGTGCTAGGGGCCCCGGTGGAGCTTTCTTT
CDR3aa: CSARGPGGAFF

d_gene: .
j_gene: TRBJ1-5
v_gene: TRBV27
abundance: .
CDR3nt: TGTGCCAGCAGTCCGAAAGCAGGTTGGCCGAATCAGCCCCAGCATTTT
CDR3aa: CASSPKAGWPNQPQHF

d_gene: TRBD1
j_gene: TRBJ1-1
v_gene: TRBV4-3
abundance: .
CDR3nt: TGCGCCAGCAGCCGGGACAGCTTGAACACTGAAGCTTTCTTT
CDR3aa: CASSRDSLNTEAFF